Detailed here is one TCR beta chain. Its antigen is undetermined. This specimen comes from a study of cytomegalovirus exposure and HLA in healthy donors. Findings and limits, study-wide: Most TCRs appeared rarely, but some public TCRs recurred in many donors.

The CDR3 extends over 13 amino acids. The V end was cut by 0 bases, the J end by 5 bases, with 7 bases between. From germline, CDR1 is MNHEY and CDR2 SVGAGI. The PCR had 60 Vbeta and 13 Jbeta primers. Using immunoSEQ multiplex PCR, the repertoire was profiled, and TCRdb retains in-frame clones only, with some absent. The table records 170,000 or so clones, over 60% of them present only once. The rearrangement uses TRBV6-5 and TRBJ1-1; D not certain. Sequenced: PBMCs. This clonotype was obtained from a man aged 35 to 55 in good health and CMV-seronegative. The CDR3 nucleotides are TGTGCCAGCAGTTACTCGCAGCGGACTGAAGCTTTCTTT. Translated: CASSYSQRTEAFF.